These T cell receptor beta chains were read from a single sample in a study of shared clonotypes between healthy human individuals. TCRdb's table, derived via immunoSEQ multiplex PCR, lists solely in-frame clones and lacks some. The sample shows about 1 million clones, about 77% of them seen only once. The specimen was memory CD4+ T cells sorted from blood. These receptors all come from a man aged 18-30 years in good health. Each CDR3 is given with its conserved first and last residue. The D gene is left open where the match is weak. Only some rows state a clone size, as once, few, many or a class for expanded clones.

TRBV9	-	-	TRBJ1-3	CASSALSTKLGNTIYF
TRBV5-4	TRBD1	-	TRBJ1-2	CASSLADRLNYGYTF
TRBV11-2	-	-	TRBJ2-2	CASSLTPQGYTGELFF
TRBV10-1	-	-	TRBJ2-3	CASSESPGTDTQYF
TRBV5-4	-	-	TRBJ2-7	CASSLSGTASYEQYF
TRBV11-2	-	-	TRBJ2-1	CASSPRASYNEQFF
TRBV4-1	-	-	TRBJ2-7	CASSQDRGYEQYF
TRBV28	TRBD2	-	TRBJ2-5	CASSSRLAGAGRETQYF
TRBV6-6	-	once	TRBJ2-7	CASSPRQLSYEQYF
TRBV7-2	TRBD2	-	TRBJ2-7	CASSSWGLAESYEQYF
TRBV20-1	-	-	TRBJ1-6	CSASGKSPLHF
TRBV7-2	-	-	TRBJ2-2	CASSLGPAAGELFF
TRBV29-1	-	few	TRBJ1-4	CSVGDEKLFF
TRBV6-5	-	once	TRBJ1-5	CASSQNQPQHF
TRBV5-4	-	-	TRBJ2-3	CASSFTRTDTQYF
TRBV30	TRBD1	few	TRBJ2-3	CAWIPGQGARDTQYF
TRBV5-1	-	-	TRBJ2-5	CASSFDLQETQYF
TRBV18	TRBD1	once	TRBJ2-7	CASSPPKQGAGSYEQYF
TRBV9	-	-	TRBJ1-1	CAPPGTEAFF
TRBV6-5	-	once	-	CASSYSDQGQYEQYF
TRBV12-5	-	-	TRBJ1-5	CASGLAEDQPQHF
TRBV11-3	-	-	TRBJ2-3	CASSSRTGTDTQYF
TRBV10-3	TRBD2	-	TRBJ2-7	CAISESPGLAGVSYEQYF
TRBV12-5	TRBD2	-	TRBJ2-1	CASGLGLPGLAGVVQFF
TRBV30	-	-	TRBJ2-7	CAWSVLGDAYEQYF
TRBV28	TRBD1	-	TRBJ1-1	CASSLDRGGTEAFF
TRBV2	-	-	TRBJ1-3	CASSGGNSGNTIYF
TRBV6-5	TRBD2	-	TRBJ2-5	CASSYSGGRKTQYF
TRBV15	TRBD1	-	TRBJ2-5	CATSRVRTGLKGETQYF
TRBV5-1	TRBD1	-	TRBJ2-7	CASSLAGQGAGEQYF
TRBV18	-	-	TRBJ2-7	CASSPGRIGYEQYF
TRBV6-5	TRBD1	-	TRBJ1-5	CASSSAGTGPNQPQHF